These 21 T cell receptor beta chains were sequenced from one sample in a study of T-cell memory formation after mild COVID-19. Using its own MiXCR run on the 5' RACE reads, TCRdb lists one record per CDR3 protein. The sample consists of around 45,000 distinct CDR3 sequences, 8% to 10% of them appearing once. The sample consisted of PBMCs or a T cell subset sorted from them (not recorded which). These receptor sequences come from an adult woman who had mild COVID-19 (a few samples of this study predate the infection). Cell type and time point are not known.

In its sample, this clonotype was seen a few times. This chain connects TRBV20-1 to TRBJ1-5; D unresolved. V dropped 0 bases and J dropped 6 bases, with 18 bases sitting between them. Germline lookup yields CDR1 DFQATT and CDR2 SNEGSKA (reference sequence). The CDR3 covers 16 residues. The CDR3 loop reads CSARDGREGASQPQHF. The CDR3 coding sequence is TGCAGTGCTAGAGATGGAAGAGAAGGTGCAAGTCAGCCCCAGCATTTT.

As to this clonotype: With a much larger clone just one base away, this may be a read error. This CDR3 is CASSSPPTGTYEQSF. Written as DNA, the CDR3 is TGCGCCAGCAGCTCACCCCCGACAGGCACCTACGAGCAGTCCTTC. The chain combines TRBV5-1 with TRBJ2-7; D possibly corresponds to TRBD1 (6 bases). This CDR3 contains 15 residues. CDR1 SGHRS and CDR2 YFSETQ come from the germline V gene.

This clonotype turned up a few times. This rearrangement joins TRBV2 to TRBJ2-1, with 11 bases lining up with TRBD2. V dropped 4 bases and J dropped 2; count of bases not matched to a gene: 10. Germline V gene lookup returns CDR1 SNHLY and CDR2 FYNNEI. The CDR3 runs to 18 residues. The CDR3 here is CASSVLSGRAEPYNEQFF. DNA of the CDR3: TGTGCCAGCAGTGTCCTTAGCGGGAGGGCCGAACCCTACAATGAGCAGTTCTTC.

This clonotype was observed a few times. V and J are TRBV7-6 and TRBJ2-1, with D tentatively TRBD2 (6 bases). V was trimmed by 1 base and J by 0 bases, leaving 7 bases between them. CDR3 size: 15 residues. Per the germline V gene, CDR1 is SGHVS and CDR2 is FNYEAQ. CDR3 in DNA: TGTGCCAGCAGCTTAGTAGCGGACTCCTACAATGAGCAGTTCTTC. It translates to CASSLVADSYNEQFF.

This chain links TRBV20-1 with TRBJ2-3; 7 bases are shared with TRBD2. Germline V gene data show CDR1 as DFQATT and CDR2 as SNEGSKA (reference sequence). The CDR3 spans 16 residues. Germline trimming cut 1 base from V and 2 bases from J; bases unmatched to any gene: 9. The CDR3 loop is CSARAPAGTYTDTQYF. In nucleotides, the CDR3 is TGCAGTGCTAGAGCGCCAGCGGGGACGTACACAGATACGCAGTATTTT.

This clonotype occurred many times. This chain joins TRBV9 and TRBJ2-1, with D possibly being TRBD2 (6 bases). This CDR3 comprises 16 residues. V was cut by 2 bases and J by 0 bases, with 12 bases left in between. The germline CDR1 and CDR2 sequences are SGDLS and YYNGEE. The CDR3 reads CASSVRERSSYNEQFF. The CDR3 coding sequence is TGTGCCAGCAGCGTCCGGGAGCGGAGCTCCTACAATGAGCAGTTCTTC.

V and J are TRBV4-2 and TRBJ2-7; 11 nucleotides agree with TRBD1. The CDR3 covers 16 residues. V trimming: 0 bases; J trimming: 3 bases; junction bases outside the gene matches: 4. Germline V CDR1 and CDR2: LGHNA, YNFKEQ. DNA of the CDR3: TGTGCCAGCAGCCAAGAAACCGGGACAGGGGGCTACGAGCAGTACTTC. Its translation: CASSQETGTGGYEQYF.

The chain combines TRBV28 with TRBJ1-6; D not resolved. The CDR3 spans 14 residues. CDR1 is MDHEN, CDR2 SYDVKM, per germline. V shed 5 bases and J shed 8 bases, with 13 bases lying between them. The CDR3 coding sequence is TGTGCCAGCAGTGTCCACCGGGGTCATTCACCCCTCCACTTT. Its protein product is CASSVHRGHSPLHF.

This clonotype was recorded at least ten times. V gene TRBV20-1 combines with J gene TRBJ2-1; either TRBD1 or TRBD2 may fit D (6 bases each). This CDR3 has 15 amino acids. Trimming cost V 6 bases and J 5 bases, with 20 bases left between them. CDR1 and CDR2 from the germline V gene are DFQATT and SNEGSKA (reference sequence). CDR3 sequence: CSAAEVGGTHNEQFF. In nucleotides, the CDR3 is TGCAGTGCCGCAGAGGTGGGGGGCACTCACAATGAGCAGTTCTTC.

This clonotype was found many times. DNA for the CDR3: TGTGCCAGCAGTCTAGACAAGGGTGGCATTCAGTACTTC. It codes for CASSLDKGGIQYF. The V gene is TRBV12-3 or TRBV12-4, the J gene TRBJ2-4; D remains ambiguous. This CDR3 has 13 residues. V was trimmed by 5 bases and J by 9 bases, leaving 14 bases between them.

This chain joins TRBV2 and TRBJ2-7, with 7 positions matching TRBD1. The CDR3 totals 13 residues. From germline, CDR1 is SNHLY and CDR2 FYNNEI. The ends lost 3 bases at V and 6 bases at J; junction bases unmatched: 5. CDR3 bases: TGTGCCAGCAGTGAGGGCCCAGGGGGCGAGCAGTACTTC. Encoded protein: CASSEGPGGEQYF.

The genes are TRBV28 and TRBJ1-1; possible D gene TRBD1, 5 bases. Trimming took off 5 bases at V and 1 base at J, with 14 bases between the two ends. The V gene's germline CDR1 is MDHEN and CDR2 SYDVKM. The CDR3 totals 15 residues. The CDR3 DNA reads as TGTGCCAGCAGTAGCGCGGGGCGTCAGAACACTGAAGCTTTCTTT. It specifies CASSSAGRQNTEAFF.

This clonotype was found a few times. V gene TRBV6-5 combines with J gene TRBJ1-1; 10 bases are a match to TRBD1. Trimming at V came to 5 bases and at J to 4 bases, leaving 10 bases not matched to a gene. The CDR3 contains 16 residues. The germline V gene has CDR1 MNHEY and CDR2 SVGAGI. DNA for the CDR3: TGTGCCAGCAGTCCGACCCCGGACAGGGGGGGCACTGAAGCTTTCTTT. The encoded protein is CASSPTPDRGGTEAFF.

Details on this clonotype: Possible read error: a much larger clone is one base away. J is TRBJ2-5 and V is TRBV4-2; 7 bases match TRBD2. Germline CDR1 is LGHNA and CDR2 is YNFKEQ. CDR3 size: 14 residues. CDR3 sequence (DNA): TGTGCCAGAAGCCGTACGGGAGGTAGGGAGACCCAGTACTTC. Protein sequence: CARSRTGGRETQYF.

This clonotype has just a few counts. The chain combines TRBV7-6 with TRBJ2-3, with D possibly matching TRBD2 (5 bases). This CDR3 contains 13 residues. The V and J ends lost 5 bases and 6 bases respectively, with 12 bases between them. Germline loops: CDR1 SGHVS, CDR2 FNYEAQ. CDR3 region: CASSPLRGDTQYF. The CDR3 bases are TGTGCCAGCAGCCCATTGCGAGGGGATACGCAGTATTTT.

This clonotype appeared many times. The chain carries TRBV20-1 and TRBJ2-2, with D unclear. The CDR3 spans 13 residues. Per the germline V gene, CDR1 is DFQATT and CDR2 is SNEGSKA (reference sequence). The V gene lost 3 bases and the J gene lost 6 bases, with 11 bases spanning the gap. The DNA for the CDR3 is TGCAGTGCTAGCCCCGTCCCCTCCGGGGAGCTGTTTTTT. The encoded protein is CSASPVPSGELFF.

The sample holds a few counts of this clonotype. The V and J genes are TRBV2 and TRBJ2-2; no reliable D call. Trimming removed 4 bases from V and 2 bases from J, with 8 bases in between. CDR1 is SNHLY and CDR2 is FYNNEI in the germline V gene. CDR3 length: 14 amino acids. CDR3 sequence reads: CASSVGSNTGELFF. The CDR3 nucleotides are TGTGCCAGCAGTGTGGGTAGCAACACCGGGGAGCTGTTTTTT.

This clonotype was counted only a few times. V and J are TRBV2 and TRBJ1-2, with a weak D call TRBD1 (6 bases). The V and J ends lost 5 bases and 2 bases respectively, with 12 bases between them. The germline V gene has CDR1 SNHLY and CDR2 FYNNEI. CDR3 length equals 14 residues. The DNA for the CDR3 is TGTGCCAGCAGTCCAGGGACAAGAAACTATGGCTACACCTTC. Protein sequence: CASSPGTRNYGYTF.

The genes are TRBV18 and TRBJ2-5, with D possibly matching TRBD2 (5 bases). Germline lookup yields CDR1 KGHSH and CDR2 LQKENI. This CDR3 contains 15 residues. V was cut by 6 bases and J by 5 bases, with 19 bases left in between. The CDR3, as DNA: TGTGCCAGCTCCCCAGGACTTCCGATGGGGGAGACCCAGTACTTC. It translates to CASSPGLPMGETQYF.

This clonotype has only a few counts. CDR3 sequence (DNA): TGCGCCAGCAGCCAAGTAGCGGGAGTAGGTGAGCAGTACTTC. Protein: CASSQVAGVGEQYF. The chain combines TRBV4-3 with TRBJ2-7; 9 bases map to TRBD2. Germline V CDR1 and CDR2: LGHNA, YSLEER. Germline trimming cut 1 base from V and 7 bases from J; bases unmatched to any gene: 5. This CDR3 has 14 amino acids.

CDR3 residues: CASSRGGVRTGNTIYF. The CDR3 DNA reads TGTGCCAGCAGCCGAGGGGGGGTACGGACTGGAAACACCATATATTTT. The rearrangement uses TRBV25-1 and TRBJ1-3; D is possibly TRBD1 (6 bases). CDR1 is MGHDK and CDR2 is SYGVNS in the germline V gene. Between the trimmed V and J ends, which lost 6 bases and 2 bases, there was a span of 17 bases. The CDR3 totals 16 residues.